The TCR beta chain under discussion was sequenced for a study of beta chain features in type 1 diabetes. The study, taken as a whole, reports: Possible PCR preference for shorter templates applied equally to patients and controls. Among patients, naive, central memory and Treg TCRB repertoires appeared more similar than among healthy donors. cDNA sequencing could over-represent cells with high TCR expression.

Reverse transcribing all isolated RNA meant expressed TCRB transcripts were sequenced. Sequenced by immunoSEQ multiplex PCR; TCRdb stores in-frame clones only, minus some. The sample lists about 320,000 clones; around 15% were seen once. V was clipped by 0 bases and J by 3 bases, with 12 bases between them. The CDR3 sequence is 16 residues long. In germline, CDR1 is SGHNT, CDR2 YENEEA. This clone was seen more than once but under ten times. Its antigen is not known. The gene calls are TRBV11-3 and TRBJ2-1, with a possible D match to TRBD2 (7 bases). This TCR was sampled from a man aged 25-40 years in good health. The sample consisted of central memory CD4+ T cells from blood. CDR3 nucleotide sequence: TGTGCCAGCAGCTTAGATGGGGGGGCCGGCTACAATGAGCAGTTCTTC. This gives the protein CASSLDGGAGYNEQFF.